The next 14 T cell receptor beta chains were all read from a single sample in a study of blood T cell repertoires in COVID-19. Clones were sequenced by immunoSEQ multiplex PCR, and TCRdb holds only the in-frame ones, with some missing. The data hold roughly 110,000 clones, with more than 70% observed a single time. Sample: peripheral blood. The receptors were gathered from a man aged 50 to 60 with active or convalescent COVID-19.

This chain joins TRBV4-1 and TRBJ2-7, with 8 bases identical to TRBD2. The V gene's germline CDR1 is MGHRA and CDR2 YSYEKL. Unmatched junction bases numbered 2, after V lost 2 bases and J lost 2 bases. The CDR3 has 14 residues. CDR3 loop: CASSQTGGAYEQYF. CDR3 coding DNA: TGCGCCAGCAGCCAAACCGGGGGGGCCTACGAGCAGTACTTC.

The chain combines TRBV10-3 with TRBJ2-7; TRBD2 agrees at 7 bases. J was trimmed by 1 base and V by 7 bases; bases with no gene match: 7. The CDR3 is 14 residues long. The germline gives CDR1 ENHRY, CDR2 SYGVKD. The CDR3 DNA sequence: TGTGCCATCACCGACGGGGGGAGTTCCTACGAGCAGTACTTC. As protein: CAITDGGSSYEQYF.

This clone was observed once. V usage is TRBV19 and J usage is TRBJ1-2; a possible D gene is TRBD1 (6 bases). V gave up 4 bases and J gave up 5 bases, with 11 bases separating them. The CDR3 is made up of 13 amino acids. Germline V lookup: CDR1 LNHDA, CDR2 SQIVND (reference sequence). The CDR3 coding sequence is TGTGCCAGTAGTACTCAGGGGTTGTATGGCTACACCTTC. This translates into CASSTQGLYGYTF.

CDR3 residues: CASSFSYEQYF. CDR3 nucleotide sequence: TGTGCCAGCAGCTTCTCCTACGAGCAGTACTTC. The V call is TRBV2, the J call TRBJ2-7; D gene unclear. The CDR3 loop spans 11 amino acids. The ends were cut back, 6 bases at V and 0 bases at J, with 3 bases in the middle. Germline V CDR1 and CDR2: SNHLY, FYNNEI.

Written as DNA, the CDR3 is TGTGCCAGCAGTTTTCGGACAGACGGCTACGAGCAGTACTTC. Translation gives CASSFRTDGYEQYF. The chain employs TRBV27 and TRBJ2-7; tentatively, D is TRBD1 (6 bases). Trimming cost V 3 bases and J 3 bases, with 12 bases left between them. Per germline, CDR1 MNHEY and CDR2 SMNVEV (reference sequence). This CDR3 contains 14 residues.

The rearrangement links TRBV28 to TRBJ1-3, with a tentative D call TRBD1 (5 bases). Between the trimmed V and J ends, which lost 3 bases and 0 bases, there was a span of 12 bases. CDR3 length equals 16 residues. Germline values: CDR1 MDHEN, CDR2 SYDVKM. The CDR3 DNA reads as TGTGCCAGCAGTTTCGGACACCCTACCTCTGGAAACACCATATATTTT. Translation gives CASSFGHPTSGNTIYF.

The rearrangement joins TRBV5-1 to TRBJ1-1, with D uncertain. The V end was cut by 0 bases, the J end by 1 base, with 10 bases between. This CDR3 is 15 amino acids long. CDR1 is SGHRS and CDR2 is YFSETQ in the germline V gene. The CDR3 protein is CASSLGRGGNTEAFF. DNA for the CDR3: TGCGCCAGCAGCTTGGGCCGGGGAGGGAACACTGAAGCTTTCTTT.

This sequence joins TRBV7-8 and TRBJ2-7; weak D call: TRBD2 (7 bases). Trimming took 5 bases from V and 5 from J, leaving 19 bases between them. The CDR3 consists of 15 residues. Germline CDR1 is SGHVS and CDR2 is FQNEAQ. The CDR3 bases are TGTGCCAGCAGCCTCAGGGGCGGGAGAGTCCACGAGCAGTACTTC. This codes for CASSLRGGRVHEQYF. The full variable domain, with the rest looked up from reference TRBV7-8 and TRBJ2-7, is GAGVSQSPRYKVAKRGQDVALRCDPISGHVSLFWYQQALGQGPEFLTYFQNEAQLDKSGLPSDRFFAERPEGSVSTLKIQRTQQEDSAVYLCASSLRGGRVHEQYFGPGTRLTVT.

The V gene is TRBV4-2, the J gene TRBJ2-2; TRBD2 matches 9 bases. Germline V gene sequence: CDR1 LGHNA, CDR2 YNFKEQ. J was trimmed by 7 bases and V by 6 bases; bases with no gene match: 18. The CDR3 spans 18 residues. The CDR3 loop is CASSRGDAAGGVDGELFF. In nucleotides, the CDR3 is TGTGCCAGCAGTCGTGGGGATGCGGCGGGGGGGGTGGACGGGGAGCTGTTTTTT.

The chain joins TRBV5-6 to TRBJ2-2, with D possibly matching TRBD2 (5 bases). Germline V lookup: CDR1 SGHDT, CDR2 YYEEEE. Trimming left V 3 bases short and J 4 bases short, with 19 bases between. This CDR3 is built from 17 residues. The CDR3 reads CASSSGWGQGSTGELFF. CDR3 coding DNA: TGTGCCAGCAGCTCTGGGTGGGGTCAAGGGAGCACCGGGGAGCTGTTTTTT.

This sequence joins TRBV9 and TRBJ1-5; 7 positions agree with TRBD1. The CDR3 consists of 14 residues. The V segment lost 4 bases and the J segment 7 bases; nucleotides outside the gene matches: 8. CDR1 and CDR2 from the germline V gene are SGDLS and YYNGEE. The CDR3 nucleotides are TGTGCCAGCAGCTCCGGGACAGTAGGACAGCCCCAGCATTTT. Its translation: CASSSGTVGQPQHF.

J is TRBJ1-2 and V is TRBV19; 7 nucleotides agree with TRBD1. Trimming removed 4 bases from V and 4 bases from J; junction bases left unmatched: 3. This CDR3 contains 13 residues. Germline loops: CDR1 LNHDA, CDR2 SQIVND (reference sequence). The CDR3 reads CASSTTGTYGYTF. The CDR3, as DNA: TGTGCCAGTAGTACGACAGGGACCTATGGCTACACCTTC.

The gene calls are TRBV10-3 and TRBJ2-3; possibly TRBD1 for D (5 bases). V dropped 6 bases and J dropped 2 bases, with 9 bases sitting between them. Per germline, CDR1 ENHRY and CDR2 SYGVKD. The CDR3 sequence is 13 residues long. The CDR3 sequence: CAIRRQSTDTQYF. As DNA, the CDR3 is TGTGCCATCAGAAGACAGTCCACAGATACGCAGTATTTT.

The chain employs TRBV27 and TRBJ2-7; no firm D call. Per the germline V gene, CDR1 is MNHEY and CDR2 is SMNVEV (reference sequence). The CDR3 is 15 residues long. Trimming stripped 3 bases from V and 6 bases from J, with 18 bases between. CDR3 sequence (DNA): TGTGCCAGCAGTTTGGTGGCCAGTCCCTCAGGCGAGCAGTACTTC. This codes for CASSLVASPSGEQYF.